This is a list of T cell receptor beta chains from one sample in a study of beta chain features in type 1 diabetes. Only in-frame clones appear in the TCRdb table, and some are missing; sequencing was by immunoSEQ multiplex PCR. The data hold approximately 90,000 clones, with 30% to 35% observed a single time. The sequencing input was stem cell memory CD4+ T cells from blood. These receptors were collected from a woman between 18 and 29 years old in good health. Both conserved end residues are part of each CDR3. The D gene is left open where the match is weak. Clone size is given for some rows only: seen once, a few or many times, or a class if the clone is expanded.

-	TRBV19	-	TRBJ1-2	CASSISSYGYTF	TGTGCCAGTAGTATCTCGAGCTATGGCTACACCTTC
TRBD1	TRBV10-3	few	TRBJ1-1	CAIRGTEINTEAFF	TGTGCCATCAGGGGGACAGAGATCAACACTGAAGCTTTCTTT
TRBD1	TRBV4-1	few	TRBJ1-1	CASSQDPGQGVRGLEAFF	TGCGCCAGCAGCCAGGACCCGGGACAGGGGGTCCGGGGTTTAGAAGCTTTCTTT
TRBD1	TRBV23-1	few	TRBJ2-7	CASRWTGVDYEQYF	TGCGCCAGCAGATGGACAGGTGTGGACTACGAGCAGTACTTC
TRBD1	TRBV7-3	-	TRBJ2-2	CASSLTRQGPGELFF	TGTGCCAGCAGCTTAACGAGACAGGGTCCCGGGGAGCTGTTTTTT
TRBD2	TRBV4-1	-	TRBJ2-2	CASSPQGRGGRGELFF	TGCGCCAGCAGCCCCCAAGGGCGGGGGGGCCGTGGGGAGCTGTTTTTT
TRBD2	TRBV5-4	-	TRBJ2-7	CASSLRLAGAFSYEQYF	TGTGCCAGCAGCTTACGACTAGCGGGGGCCTTCTCCTACGAGCAGTACTTC
TRBD2	TRBV5-1	-	TRBJ2-5	CASSFTGLAGVSETQYF	TGCGCCAGCAGCTTTACAGGACTAGCGGGAGTGTCTGAGACCCAGTACTTC
TRBD1	TRBV7-9	-	TRBJ1-2	CASSSSAGQGYGYTF	TGTGCCAGCAGCTCCTCGGCGGGACAGGGCTATGGCTACACCTTC
-	TRBV5-4	-	TRBJ2-3	CASSLGSQVIDTQYF	TGTGCCAGCAGCTTGGGCAGCCAGGTCATAGATACGCAGTATTTT
-	TRBV30	many	TRBJ2-7	CAWETGHYEQYF	TGTGCCTGGGAAACGGGACACTACGAGCAGTACTTC
-	TRBV5-1	-	TRBJ2-5	CASSFNSQETQYF	TGCGCCAGCAGCTTCAACTCCCAAGAGACCCAGTACTTC
TRBD2	TRBV4-1	-	TRBJ2-3	CASSLREAGGSPDTQYF	TGCGCCAGCAGCCTAAGAGAGGCGGGGGGGAGTCCAGATACGCAGTATTTT
TRBD1	TRBV7-9	-	TRBJ1-1	CASSLEWDREAFF	TGTGCCAGCAGCTTAGAGTGGGACAGAGAAGCTTTCTTT
-	TRBV4-2	-	TRBJ2-7	CASSQDVVVYEQYF	TGTGCCAGCAGCCAAGATGTGGTGGTCTACGAGCAGTACTTC
-	TRBV7-2	-	TRBJ1-1	CASNTPNTEAFF	TGTGCCAGCAACACACCGAACACTGAAGCTTTCTTT
TRBD2	TRBV6-5	once	TRBJ2-7	CASSLLAGRENEQYF	TGTGCCAGCAGTTTATTAGCGGGGAGGGAAAACGAGCAGTACTTC
-	TRBV15	-	TRBJ2-7	CATSREVPGVPHEQYF	TGTGCCACCAGCAGAGAGGTACCAGGGGTTCCCCACGAGCAGTACTTC
-	TRBV5-4	few	TRBJ1-1	CASSIDKNTEAFF	TGTGCCAGCAGTATAGACAAGAACACTGAAGCTTTCTTT
-	TRBV5-6	few	TRBJ2-5	CASSLVGGGTQETQYF	TGTGCCAGCAGCTTGGTAGGCGGAGGGACTCAAGAGACCCAGTACTTC
-	TRBV5-1	-	TRBJ2-5	CASSPDLETQYF	TGCGCCAGCAGCCCCGACTTAGAGACCCAGTACTTC
-	TRBV6-5	-	TRBJ2-7	CASSYGHSSYEQYF	TGTGCCAGCAGTTACGGCCACAGCTCCTACGAGCAGTACTTC
TRBD1	TRBV19	-	TRBJ1-2	CATWGQINYGYTF	TGTGCAACTTGGGGACAGATTAACTATGGCTACACCTTC
TRBD1	TRBV14	few	TRBJ1-1	CASSQNRGHTEAFF	TGTGCCAGCAGCCAAAACAGGGGGCACACTGAAGCTTTCTTT
-	TRBV19	-	TRBJ2-1	CASSIHYGSFDNEQFF	TGTGCCAGTAGTATCCACTACGGGAGTTTCGACAATGAGCAGTTCTTC
TRBD2	TRBV5-1	-	TRBJ2-1	CASSLGLAGRNEQFF	TGCGCCAGCAGCTTGGGACTAGCGGGGCGGAATGAGCAGTTCTTC
TRBD1	TRBV11-2	few	TRBJ2-6	CASSSGTGRGANVLTF	TGTGCCAGCAGCTCCGGGACAGGGAGAGGGGCCAACGTCCTGACTTTC
-	TRBV11-3	-	TRBJ2-1	CASSSQTGTDEQFF	TGTGCCAGCAGCTCCCAGACAGGTACGGATGAGCAGTTCTTC
TRBD2	TRBV7-3	-	TRBJ2-2	CASSFNLGGTGELFF	TGTGCCAGCAGTTTTAACCTGGGAGGGACCGGGGAGCTGTTTTTT
-	TRBV11-3	-	TRBJ2-1	CASSLDKSEQFF	TGTGCCAGCAGCTTAGATAAGAGTGAGCAGTTCTTC
-	TRBV14	once	TRBJ2-7	CASSQDRLREQYF	TGTGCCAGCAGCCAAGATCGTTTGCGCGAGCAGTACTTC
TRBD1	TRBV14	few	TRBJ1-1	CASSLAGGRLEAFF	TGTGCCAGCAGCCTGGCAGGGGGTCGTCTTGAAGCTTTCTTT
TRBD1	TRBV28	-	TRBJ1-2	CASTGGVNYGYTF	TGTGCCAGCACAGGGGGCGTTAACTATGGCTACACCTTC
TRBD1	TRBV7-8	-	TRBJ1-2	CASSFGQGGNYGYTF	TGTGCCAGCAGCTTCGGACAGGGTGGGAACTATGGCTACACCTTC
-	TRBV15	-	TRBJ2-1	CATSRGIGRDEQFF	TGTGCCACCAGCAGAGGAATTGGTAGAGATGAGCAGTTCTTC
TRBD1	TRBV5-6	-	TRBJ2-2	CASRGQGASVTGELFF	TGTGCCAGCCGGGGACAGGGGGCTTCAGTCACCGGGGAGCTGTTTTTT
TRBD1	TRBV2	few	TRBJ1-3	CASSSHKDRGNTIYF	TGTGCCAGCAGTTCTCACAAGGACAGGGGAAACACCATATATTTT
-	TRBV7-9	few	TRBJ1-1	CASSAFVEGTEAFF	TGTGCCAGCAGCGCCTTTGTGGAGGGGACTGAAGCTTTCTTT
TRBD2	TRBV19	-	TRBJ2-3	CASSETSGVTDTQYF	TGTGCCAGTAGTGAAACTAGCGGGGTCACAGATACGCAGTATTTT
-	TRBV30	few	TRBJ1-5	CAWSQASRNQPQHF	TGTGCCTGGAGCCAGGCCAGCCGCAATCAGCCCCAGCATTTT
-	TRBV19	-	TRBJ2-2	CASSMASNTGELFF	TGTGCCAGTAGTATGGCATCGAACACCGGGGAGCTGTTTTTT
-	TRBV5-1	-	TRBJ1-1	CASSSQQGNTEAFF	TGCGCCAGCAGCAGCCAACAGGGGAACACTGAAGCTTTCTTT